This TCR beta chain was captured in a study of beta chain features in type 1 diabetes. Whole-study results and caveats: TCRB CDR3 length was moderately but significantly reduced in all four CD4+ subsets of Type 1 diabetes patients.

In regard to this clone: Its antigen is as yet unknown. Other DNA sequences within the sample encode an identical CDR3.

Expressed TCRB transcripts were sequenced because the entire RNA isolate underwent reverse transcription. TCRdb's copy holds only in-frame clones and misses some; the assay was immunoSEQ multiplex PCR. The repertoire holds roughly 150,000 clones, with approximately 10% as singletons. Trimming took 0 bases from V and 0 from J, leaving 4 bases between them. CDR1 is SGDLS and CDR2 is YYNGEE in the germline V gene. The CDR3 is 14 amino acids. The V gene is TRBV9, the J gene TRBJ2-1, with D uncertain. Sequencing used central memory CD4+ T cells from blood. This receptor was identified in a man aged 25-40 years with type 1 diabetes. CDR3 DNA: TGTGCCAGCAGCGTAGTCGGCTCCTACAATGAGCAGTTCTTC. Its translation: CASSVVGSYNEQFF.